This entry is about one TCR beta chain. This clone came up once. What this receptor recognizes is not known. Within one base of it there is no much larger clone, and no base qualities were kept. The library was produced with the immunoSEQ multiplex PCR assay. In TCRdb, the immuneACCESS table is reduced to in-frame sequences with V and J assigned. These tables do not hold every clone; where another copy was compared, an unresolved V gene accounts for under half, and the others remain unexplained. The sample table shows about 130,000 clones, and roughly 94% are seen once. 12% to 15% of the sample goes to the ten largest clones. This sample was included in a study of control samples from healthy donors and cancer patients (dated by TCRdb to 2018 to 2021). V is trimmed back by 4 bases and J by 1 base, and the junction contains 10 bases that no gene match accounts for. CDR1 and CDR2 are read off the germline V gene as MDHEN and SYDVKM. From cysteine to phenylalanine, the CDR3 is 17 amino acids long. Just CDR3 DNA is preserved here, 51 bases in frame from base 1.

The chain is assembled from TRBV28 and TRBJ1-1; 9 nucleotides in the junction match TRBD1. This receptor was taken from a man aged 55 to 70 with colorectal cancer. Input material: PBMCs. The base sequence is TGTGCCAGCAGTTCTGAACACTGGACAGGGGAGAACACTGAAGCTTTCTTT. This encodes CASSSEHWTGENTEAFF.